Detailed here is one TCR beta chain. The CDR3 loop spans 14 amino acids. Germline lookup yields CDR1 SGHTA and CDR2 FQGNSA. The ends were cut back, 4 bases at V and 6 bases at J, with 13 bases in the middle. Primers for the PCR totalled 60 Vbeta and 13 Jbeta. Repertoires were generated with immunoSEQ multiplex PCR, while TCRdb's copy carries only in-frame clones and drops some. Among 85,000 to 110,000 clones listed, approximately 64% were seen once. This sample was taken from a study of cytomegalovirus exposure and HLA in healthy donors. Sequencing was carried out using PBMCs. The source is a woman between 45 and 60 years old in good health and CMV-seronegative. The chain couples TRBV7-2 to TRBJ2-4; D is unclear. In DNA, the CDR3 is TGTGCCAGCAGCTCCGATATACCCGGAAACATTCAGTACTTC. It is translated as CASSSDIPGNIQYF. Complete variable domain (other parts from reference TRBV7-2 and TRBJ2-4): GAGVSQSPSNKVTEKGKDVELRCDPISGHTALYWYRQSLGQGLEFLIYFQGNSAPDKSGLPSDRFSAERTGGSVSTLTIQRTQQEDSAVYLCASSSDIPGNIQYFGAGTRLSVL.